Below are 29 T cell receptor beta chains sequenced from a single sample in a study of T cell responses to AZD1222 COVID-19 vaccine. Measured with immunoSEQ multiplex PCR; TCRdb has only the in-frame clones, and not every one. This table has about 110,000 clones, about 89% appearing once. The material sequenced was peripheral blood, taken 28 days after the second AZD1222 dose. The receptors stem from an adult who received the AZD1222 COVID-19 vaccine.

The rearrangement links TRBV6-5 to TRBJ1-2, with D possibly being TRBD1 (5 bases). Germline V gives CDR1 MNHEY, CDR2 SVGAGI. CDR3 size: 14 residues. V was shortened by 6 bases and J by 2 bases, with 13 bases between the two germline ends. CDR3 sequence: CASSLRDGNYGYTF. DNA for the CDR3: TGTGCCAGCAGCCTCCGGGACGGCAACTATGGCTACACCTTC.

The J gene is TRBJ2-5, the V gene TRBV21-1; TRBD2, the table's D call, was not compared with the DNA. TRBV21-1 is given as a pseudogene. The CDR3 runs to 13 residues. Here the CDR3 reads CASSKGGEETQYF. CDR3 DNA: TGTGCCAGCAGCAAAGGGGGAGAAGAGACCCAGTACTTC.

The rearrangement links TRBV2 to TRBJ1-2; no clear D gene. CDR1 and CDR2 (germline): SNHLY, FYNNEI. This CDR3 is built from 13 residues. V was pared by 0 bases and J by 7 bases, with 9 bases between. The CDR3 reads CASSEAFRRGYTF. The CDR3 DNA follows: TGTGCCAGCAGTGAAGCGTTCAGGCGTGGCTACACCTTC. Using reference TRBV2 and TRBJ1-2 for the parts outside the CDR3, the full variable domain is EPEVTQTPSHQVTQMGQEVILRCVPISNHLYFYWYRQILGQKVEFLVSFYNNEISEKSEIFDDQFSVERPDGSNFTLKIRSTKLEDSAMYFCASSEAFRRGYTFGSGTRLTVV.

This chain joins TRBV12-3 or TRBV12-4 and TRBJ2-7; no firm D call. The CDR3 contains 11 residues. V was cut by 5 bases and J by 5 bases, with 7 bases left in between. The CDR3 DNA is TGTGCCAGCAGTCAAAGGAACGAGCAGTACTTC. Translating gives CASSQRNEQYF.

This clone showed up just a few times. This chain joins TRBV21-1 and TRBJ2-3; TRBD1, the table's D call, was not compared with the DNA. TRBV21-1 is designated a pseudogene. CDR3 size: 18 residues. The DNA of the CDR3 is TGTGCCAGCGTAAATCCCGTAGGGGAAGTCTCCAACACAGATACGCAGTATTTT. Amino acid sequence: CASVNPVGEVSNTDTQYF.

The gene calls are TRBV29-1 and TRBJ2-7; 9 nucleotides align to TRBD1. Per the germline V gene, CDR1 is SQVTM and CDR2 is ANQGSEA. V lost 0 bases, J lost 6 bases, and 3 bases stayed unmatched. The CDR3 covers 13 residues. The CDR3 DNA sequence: TGCAGCGTTGAAGAAGGGGACAGGGTCGAGCAGTACTTC. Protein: CSVEEGDRVEQYF.

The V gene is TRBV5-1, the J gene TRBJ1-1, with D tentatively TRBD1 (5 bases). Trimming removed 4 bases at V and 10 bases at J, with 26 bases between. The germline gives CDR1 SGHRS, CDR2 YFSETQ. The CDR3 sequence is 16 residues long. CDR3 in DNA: TGCGCCAGCAGCCCAATAGGCCCGGGACTCACCTTTGGAGCTTTCTTT. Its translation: CASSPIGPGLTFGAFF.

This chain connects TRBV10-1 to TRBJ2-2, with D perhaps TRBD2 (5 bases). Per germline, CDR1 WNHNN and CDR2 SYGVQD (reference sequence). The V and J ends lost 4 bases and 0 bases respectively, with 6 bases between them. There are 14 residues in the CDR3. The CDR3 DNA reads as TGCGCCAGCAGTGGACTAACGAACACCGGGGAGCTGTTTTTT. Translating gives CASSGLTNTGELFF.

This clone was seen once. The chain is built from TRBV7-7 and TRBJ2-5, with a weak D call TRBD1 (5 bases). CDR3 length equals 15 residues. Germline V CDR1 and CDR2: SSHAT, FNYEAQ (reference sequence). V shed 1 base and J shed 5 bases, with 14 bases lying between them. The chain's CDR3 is CASSLGTQGRETQYF. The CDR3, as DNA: TGTGCCAGCAGCTTAGGTACTCAGGGTCGGGAGACCCAGTACTTC.

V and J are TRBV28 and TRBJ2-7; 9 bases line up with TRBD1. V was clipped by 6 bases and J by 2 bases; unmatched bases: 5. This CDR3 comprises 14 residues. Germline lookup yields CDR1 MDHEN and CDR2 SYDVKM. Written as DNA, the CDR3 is TGTGCCAGCAGGGGACAGGGCCGGACCTACGAGCAGTACTTC. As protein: CASRGQGRTYEQYF.

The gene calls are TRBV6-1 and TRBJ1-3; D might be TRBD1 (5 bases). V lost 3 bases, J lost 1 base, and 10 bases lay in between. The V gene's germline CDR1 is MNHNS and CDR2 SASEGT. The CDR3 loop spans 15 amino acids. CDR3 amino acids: CASSDAGRSGNTIYF. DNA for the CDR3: TGTGCCAGCAGTGATGCAGGGAGGTCTGGAAACACCATATATTTT.

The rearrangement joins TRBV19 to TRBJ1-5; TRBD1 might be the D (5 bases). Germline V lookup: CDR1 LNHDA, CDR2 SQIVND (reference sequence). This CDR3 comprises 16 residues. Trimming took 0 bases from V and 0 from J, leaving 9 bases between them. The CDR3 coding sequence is TGTGCCAGTAGTATAGAGGGGGACCGTAGCAATCAGCCCCAGCATTTT. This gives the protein CASSIEGDRSNQPQHF.

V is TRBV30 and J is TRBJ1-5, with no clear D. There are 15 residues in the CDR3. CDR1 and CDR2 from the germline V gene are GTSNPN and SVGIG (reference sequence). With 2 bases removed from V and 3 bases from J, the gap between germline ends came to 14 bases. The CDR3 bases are TGTGCCTGGAGTTTGGGCCCCGCGTTCAATCAGCCCCAGCATTTT. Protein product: CAWSLGPAFNQPQHF.

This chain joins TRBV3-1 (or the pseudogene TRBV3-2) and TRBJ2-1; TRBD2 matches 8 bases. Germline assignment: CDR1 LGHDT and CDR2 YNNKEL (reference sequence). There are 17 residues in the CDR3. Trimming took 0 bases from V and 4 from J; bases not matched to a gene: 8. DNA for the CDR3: TGTGCCAGCAGCCAAGATTTTGAACTAGCGGTATACAATGAGCAGTTCTTC. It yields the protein CASSQDFELAVYNEQFF.

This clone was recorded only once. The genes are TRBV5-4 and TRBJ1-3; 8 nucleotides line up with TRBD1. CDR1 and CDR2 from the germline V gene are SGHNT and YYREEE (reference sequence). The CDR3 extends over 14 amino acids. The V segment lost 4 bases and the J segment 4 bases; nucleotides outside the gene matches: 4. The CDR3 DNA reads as TGTGCCAGCAGCCTGACAGGGGCCGGAAACACCATATATTTT. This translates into CASSLTGAGNTIYF.

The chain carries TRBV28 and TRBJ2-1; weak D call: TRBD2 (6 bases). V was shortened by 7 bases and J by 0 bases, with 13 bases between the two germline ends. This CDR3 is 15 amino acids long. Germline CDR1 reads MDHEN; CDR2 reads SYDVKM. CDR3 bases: TGTGCCAGCAATGGTTGGCGGGACTCCTACAATGAGCAGTTCTTC. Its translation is CASNGWRDSYNEQFF. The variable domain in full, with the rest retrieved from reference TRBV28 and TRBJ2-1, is DVKVTQSSRYLVKRTGEKVFLECVQDMDHENMFWYRQDPGLGLRLIYFSYDVKMKEKGDIPEGYSVSREKKERFSLILESASTNQTSMYLCASNGWRDSYNEQFFGPGTRLTVL.

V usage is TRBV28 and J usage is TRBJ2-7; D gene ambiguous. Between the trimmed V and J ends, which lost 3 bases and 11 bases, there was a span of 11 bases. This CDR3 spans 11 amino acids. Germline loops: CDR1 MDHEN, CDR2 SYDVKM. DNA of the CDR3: TGTGCCAGCAGTTTCTCCAACGTGGAGTACTTC. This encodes CASSFSNVEYF.

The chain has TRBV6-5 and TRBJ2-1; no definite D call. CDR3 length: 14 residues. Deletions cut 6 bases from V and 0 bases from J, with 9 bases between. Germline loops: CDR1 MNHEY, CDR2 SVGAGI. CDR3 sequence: CASRGGSSYNEQFF. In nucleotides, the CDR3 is TGTGCCAGCAGGGGCGGAAGCTCCTACAATGAGCAGTTCTTC.

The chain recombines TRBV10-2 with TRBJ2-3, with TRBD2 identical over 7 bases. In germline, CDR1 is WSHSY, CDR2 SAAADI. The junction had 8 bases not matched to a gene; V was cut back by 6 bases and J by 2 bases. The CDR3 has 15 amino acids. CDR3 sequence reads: CASRSLAENTDTQYF. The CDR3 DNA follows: TGCGCCAGCAGGTCCCTAGCGGAGAACACAGATACGCAGTATTTT.

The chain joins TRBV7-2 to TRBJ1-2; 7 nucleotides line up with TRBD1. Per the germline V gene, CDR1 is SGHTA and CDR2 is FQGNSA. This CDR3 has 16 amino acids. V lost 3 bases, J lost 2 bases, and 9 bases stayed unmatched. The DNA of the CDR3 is TGTGCCAGCAGCTTCCATTCCGGGACAGTCAACTATGGCTACACCTTC. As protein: CASSFHSGTVNYGYTF. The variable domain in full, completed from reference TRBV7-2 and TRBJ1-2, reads GAGVSQSPSNKVTEKGKDVELRCDPISGHTALYWYRQSLGQGLEFLIYFQGNSAPDKSGLPSDRFSAERTGGSVSTLTIQRTQQEDSAVYLCASSFHSGTVNYGYTFGSGTRLTVV.

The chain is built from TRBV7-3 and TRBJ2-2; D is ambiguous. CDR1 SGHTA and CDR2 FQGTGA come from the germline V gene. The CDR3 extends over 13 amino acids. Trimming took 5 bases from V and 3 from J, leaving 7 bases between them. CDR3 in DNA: TGTGCCAGCAGCCCCAGTTACACCGGGGAGCTGTTTTTT. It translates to CASSPSYTGELFF.

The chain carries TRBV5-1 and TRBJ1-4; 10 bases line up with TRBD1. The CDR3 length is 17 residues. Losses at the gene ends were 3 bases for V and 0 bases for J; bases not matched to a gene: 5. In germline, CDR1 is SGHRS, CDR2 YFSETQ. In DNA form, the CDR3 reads TGCGCCAGCAGCTCGGGGACAGGGGTTTCAACTAATGAAAAACTGTTTTTT. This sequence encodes CASSSGTGVSTNEKLFF.

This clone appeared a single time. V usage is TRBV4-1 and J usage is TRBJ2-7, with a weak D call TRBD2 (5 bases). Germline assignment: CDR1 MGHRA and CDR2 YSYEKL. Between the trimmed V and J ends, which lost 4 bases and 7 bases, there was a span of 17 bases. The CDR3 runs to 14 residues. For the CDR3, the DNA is TGCGCCAGCAGCCTAAGCGGACCTCGGAGGGAGCAGTACTTC. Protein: CASSLSGPRREQYF.

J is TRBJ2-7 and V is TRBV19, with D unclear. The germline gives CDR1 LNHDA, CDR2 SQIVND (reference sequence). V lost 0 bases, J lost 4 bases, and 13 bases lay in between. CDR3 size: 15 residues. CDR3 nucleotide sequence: TGTGCCAGTAGTATAGAGGGCGGCGGATTTTACGAGCAGTACTTC. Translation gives CASSIEGGGFYEQYF.

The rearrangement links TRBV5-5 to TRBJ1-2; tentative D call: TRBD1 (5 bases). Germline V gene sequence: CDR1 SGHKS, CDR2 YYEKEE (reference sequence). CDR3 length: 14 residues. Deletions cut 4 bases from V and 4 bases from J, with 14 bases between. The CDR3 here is CASSTERQRYGYTF. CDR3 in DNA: TGTGCCAGCAGCACCGAGCGACAGCGCTATGGCTACACCTTC.

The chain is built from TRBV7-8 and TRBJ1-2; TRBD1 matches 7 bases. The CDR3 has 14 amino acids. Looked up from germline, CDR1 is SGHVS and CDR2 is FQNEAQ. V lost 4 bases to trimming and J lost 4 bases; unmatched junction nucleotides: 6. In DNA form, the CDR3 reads TGTGCCAGCAGCTGGGACAGCAAATCCTATGGCTACACCTTC. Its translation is CASSWDSKSYGYTF.

The CDR3 coding sequence is TGTGCCAGCAGCCAAACAGGGACCCTATCCTACGAGCAGTACTTC. This encodes CASSQTGTLSYEQYF. This sequence joins TRBV4-2 and TRBJ2-7, with D possibly matching TRBD1 (6 bases). Germline assignment: CDR1 LGHNA and CDR2 YNFKEQ. V lost 2 bases and J 1 base, leaving 12 bases between the germline ends. The CDR3 has 15 residues.

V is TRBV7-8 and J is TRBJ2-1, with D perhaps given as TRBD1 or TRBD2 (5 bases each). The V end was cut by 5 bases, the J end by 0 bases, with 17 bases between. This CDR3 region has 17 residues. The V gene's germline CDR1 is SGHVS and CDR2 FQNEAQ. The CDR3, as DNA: TGTGCCAGCAGCCCCCTACGGCAGGGAGACTCCTACAATGAGCAGTTCTTC. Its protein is CASSPLRQGDSYNEQFF.

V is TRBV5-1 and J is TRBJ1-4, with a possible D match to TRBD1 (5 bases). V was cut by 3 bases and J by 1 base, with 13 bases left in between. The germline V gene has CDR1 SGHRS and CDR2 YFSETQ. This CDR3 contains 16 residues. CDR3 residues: CASSSRAGGTNEKLFF. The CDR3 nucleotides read TGCGCCAGCAGCTCCAGGGCGGGGGGAACTAATGAAAAACTGTTTTTT.